The TCR beta chain described here comes from a study of molecular identifiers for immune sequencing clone quantification. Many counts were recorded for this clonotype. One entry per CDR3 protein, called by TCRdb with MiXCR from the PCR reads. Here the sample spans about 640,000 distinct CDR3 sequences, less than 20% being singletons. From germline, CDR1 is SEHNR and CDR2 FQNEAQ (reference sequence). V dropped 10 bases and J dropped 7; count of bases not matched to a gene: 39. CDR3 length: 23 residues. This TCR came from a human donor in good health. Some libraries in this study had Jurkat cell RNA spiked in. The sequenced sample consisted of naive CD8+ T cells from blood, with Jurkat cell RNA spiked in. The subset was: FACS-sorted CD8+CD4-CCR7+CD45RA+ naive T cells. The chain joins TRBV7-9 to TRBJ2-1; 8 nucleotides agree with TRBD2. CDR3 amino acids: CAILATVSLAEGGLSYERNEQFF. The CDR3 DNA reads as TGTGCCATCCTGGCGACAGTTTCACTAGCGGAGGGAGGTCTCTCCTATGAACGTAATGAGCAGTTCTTC.